This TCR beta chain was identified in a study of cytomegalovirus exposure and HLA in healthy donors. CDR3 length: 17 residues. CDR1 and CDR2 from the germline V gene are LNHDA and SQIVND (reference sequence). V was trimmed by 3 bases and J by 6 bases, leaving 21 bases between them. Both 60 Vbeta primers and 13 Jbeta primers went into the PCR. TCRdb's table, derived via immunoSEQ multiplex PCR, lists solely in-frame clones and lacks some. Among fewer than 200,000 clones listed, roughly 80% were seen once. Sequenced sample: PBMCs. V is TRBV19 and J is TRBJ2-1; unclear D gene. The source is a woman in her late teens or twenties in good health and CMV-seronegative. The CDR3 region has the DNA TGTGCCAGTAGTATGCTAGTAGATTGGCTAGTAGGCAATGAGCAGTTCTTC. Translating gives CASSMLVDWLVGNEQFF.